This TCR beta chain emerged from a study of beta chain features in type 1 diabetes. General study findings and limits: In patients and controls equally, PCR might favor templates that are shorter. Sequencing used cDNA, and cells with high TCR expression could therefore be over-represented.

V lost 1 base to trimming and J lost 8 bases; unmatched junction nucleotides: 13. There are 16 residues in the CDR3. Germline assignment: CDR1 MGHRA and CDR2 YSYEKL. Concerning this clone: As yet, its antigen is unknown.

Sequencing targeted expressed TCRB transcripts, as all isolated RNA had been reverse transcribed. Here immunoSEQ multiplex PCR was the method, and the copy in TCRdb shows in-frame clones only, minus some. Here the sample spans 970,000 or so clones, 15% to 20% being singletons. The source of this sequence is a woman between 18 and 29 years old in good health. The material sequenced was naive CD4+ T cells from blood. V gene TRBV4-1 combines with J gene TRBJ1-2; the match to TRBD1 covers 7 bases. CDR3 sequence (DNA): TGCGCCAGCAGCCAAGTCCGCGGGCCGACAGGGTGGGGCTACACCTTC. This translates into CASSQVRGPTGWGYTF.